Each of the 16 T cell receptor beta chains below was sequenced from the same sample in a study of blood T cell repertoires in COVID-19. TCRdb's table, derived via immunoSEQ multiplex PCR, lists solely in-frame clones and lacks some. The sample holds about 280,000 clones, roughly 86% seen once. Sample: peripheral blood. The source of these receptors is a man younger than 35 with active or convalescent COVID-19.

The chain employs TRBV4-3 and TRBJ2-3; a possible D gene is TRBD1 (5 bases). The CDR3 spans 17 residues. Trimming pared 2 bases from V and 2 bases from J, leaving 17 bases between. Germline CDR1 reads LGHNA; CDR2 reads YSLEER. The CDR3 here is CASSQSGSLMTTDTQYF. CDR3 sequence (DNA): TGCGCCAGCAGCCAATCAGGGTCCCTGATGACCACAGATACGCAGTATTTT.

Regarding this clone: Different DNA sequences within this sample yield the same CDR3. J is TRBJ1-1 and V is TRBV2, with D uncertain. V was cut by 3 bases and J by 0 bases, with 5 bases left in between. Looked up from germline, CDR1 is SNHLY and CDR2 is FYNNEI. This CDR3 spans 13 amino acids. CDR3 sequence (DNA): TGTGCCAGCAGTGAGAGGGTGAACACTGAAGCTTTCTTT. Encoded protein: CASSERVNTEAFF. Using reference TRBV2 and TRBJ1-1 for the parts outside the CDR3, the full variable domain is EPEVTQTPSHQVTQMGQEVILRCVPISNHLYFYWYRQILGQKVEFLVSFYNNEISEKSEIFDDQFSVERPDGSNFTLKIRSTKLEDSAMYFCASSERVNTEAFFGQGTRLTVV.

This clone has just one count. Here the CDR3 reads CASSLGTGTEAFF. The CDR3 nucleotides read TGTGCCAGCAGCTTGGGAACGGGGACTGAAGCTTTCTTT. The V and J genes are TRBV5-6 and TRBJ1-1, with unresolved D. Germline CDR1 reads SGHDT; CDR2 reads YYEEEE. Trimming shortened V by 0 bases and J by 5 bases, and 8 bases separated the two germline ends. The CDR3 has 13 residues. Together with reference TRBV5-6 and TRBJ1-1, the CDR3 gives the full variable domain: DAGVTQSPTHLIKTRGQQVTLRCSPKSGHDTVSWYQQALGQGPQFIFQYYEEEERQRGNFPDRFSGHQFPNYSSELNVNALLLGDSALYLCASSLGTGTEAFFGQGTRLTVV.

There are a few counts of this clone. The V and J genes are TRBV19 and TRBJ2-7; 12 nucleotides line up with TRBD2. J was trimmed by 0 bases and V by 3 bases; bases with no gene match: 6. The CDR3 is made up of 17 amino acids. Germline lookup yields CDR1 LNHDA and CDR2 SQIVND (reference sequence). CDR3 bases: TGTGCCAGTAGTATGACTAGCGGGGGCCTTCTCTCCTACGAGCAGTACTTC. Residues: CASSMTSGGLLSYEQYF.

This clone was observed once. The chain joins TRBV5-8 to TRBJ2-5; 14 bases agree with TRBD2. This CDR3 contains 20 residues. Germline CDR1 and CDR2: SGHTS and YDEGEE. Trimming removed 0 bases from V and 1 base from J; junction bases left unmatched: 11. CDR3 residues: CASSLGTSGGPGRTQETQYF. The DNA for the CDR3 is TGTGCCAGCAGCTTGGGGACTAGCGGGGGGCCGGGAAGAACCCAAGAGACCCAGTACTTC.

The J gene is TRBJ2-7, the V gene TRBV5-4, with unresolved D. The CDR3 spans 13 residues. Trimming took 1 base from V and 6 from J, leaving 11 bases between them. The germline CDR1 and CDR2 sequences are SGHNT and YYREEE (reference sequence). The CDR3 here is CASSLIGGVEQYF. CDR3 nucleotides: TGTGCCAGCAGCTTGATCGGCGGAGTCGAGCAGTACTTC. The variable domain in full, completed from reference TRBV5-4 and TRBJ2-7, reads ETGVTQSPTHLIKTRGQQVTLRCSSQSGHNTVSWYQQALGQGPQFIFQYYREEENGRGNFPPRFSGLQFPNYSSELNVNALELDDSALYLCASSLIGGVEQYFGPGTRLTVT.

The chain recombines TRBV7-2 with TRBJ1-2; D remains ambiguous. The CDR3 contains 14 residues. Trimming cost V 1 base and J 4 bases, with 10 bases left between them. Germline V gives CDR1 SGHTA, CDR2 FQGNSA. Here the CDR3 DNA reads TGTGCCAGCAGCTTAGGGGCCAATCCCTATGGCTACACCTTC. It is translated as CASSLGANPYGYTF.

The chain recombines TRBV11-2 with TRBJ2-7, with a possible D match to TRBD1 (6 bases). Germline CDR1 and CDR2: SGHAT and FQNNGV. This CDR3 contains 17 residues. The V end lost 0 bases, the J end lost 2 bases, and 17 bases lay between the germline ends. The DNA for the CDR3 is TGTGCCAGCAGCTTAGATGGACAGTGGAGGAGTGCCTACGAGCAGTACTTC. As protein: CASSLDGQWRSAYEQYF.

The chain is built from TRBV3-1 (or the pseudogene TRBV3-2) and TRBJ2-1; TRBD1 matches at 8 bases. Per the germline V gene, CDR1 is LGHDT and CDR2 is YNNKEL (reference sequence). CDR3 length: 18 residues. The V segment lost 0 bases and the J segment 9 bases; nucleotides outside the gene matches: 16. The CDR3 loop is CASSQDGTGFSWGFEQFF. CDR3 nucleotide sequence: TGTGCCAGCAGCCAAGATGGGACAGGATTCTCGTGGGGTTTTGAGCAGTTCTTC.

The chain has TRBV20-1 and TRBJ1-2; possibly TRBD1 for D (5 bases). CDR1 and CDR2 (germline): DFQATT, SNEGSKA (reference sequence). Between the trimmed V and J ends, which lost 3 bases and 2 bases, there was a span of 16 bases. The CDR3 has 15 residues. In DNA form, the CDR3 reads TGCAGTGCTAGTTCCCGGAGACAGCCCAACTATGGCTACACCTTC. Amino acids: CSASSRRQPNYGYTF.

The CDR3 spells CASVWGQGVFF. As DNA, the CDR3 is TGTGCCAGCGTATGGGGGCAGGGGGTTTTCTTT. J is TRBJ1-1 and V is TRBV27; 7 nucleotides align to TRBD1. The CDR3 is 11 amino acids. Germline CDR1 MNHEY, CDR2 SMNVEV (reference sequence). V lost 8 bases, J lost 13 bases, and 10 bases stayed unmatched.

This sequence joins TRBV19 and TRBJ2-4, with 8 bases fitting TRBD1. With V trimmed by 5 bases and J by 1 base, 7 bases remained unmatched. Germline CDR1 LNHDA, CDR2 SQIVND (reference sequence). This CDR3 is 16 amino acids long. CDR3 nucleotide sequence: TGTGCCAGTAGTCCACGGACAGGGTTCGCCAAAAACATTCAGTACTTC. Amino acids: CASSPRTGFAKNIQYF. The full variable domain, its missing parts supplied by reference TRBV19 and TRBJ2-4, is DGGITQSPKYLFRKEGQNVTLSCEQNLNHDAMYWYRQDPGQGLRLIYYSQIVNDFQKGDIAEGYSVSREKKESFPLTVTSAQKNPTAFYLCASSPRTGFAKNIQYFGAGTRLSVL.

This chain links TRBV11-2 with TRBJ2-7, with a possible D match to TRBD1 (5 bases). Germline V CDR1 and CDR2: SGHAT, FQNNGV. Trimming left V 5 bases short and J 11 bases short, with 16 bases between. The CDR3 consists of 12 residues. CDR3 sequence: CASSAGQLLEYF. The CDR3, as DNA: TGTGCCAGCAGCGCCGGACAACTCCTAGAGTACTTC.

This chain uses TRBV7-7 with TRBJ1-2; a possible D gene is TRBD1 (6 bases). The CDR3 contains 15 residues. Germline CDR1 is SSHAT and CDR2 is FNYEAQ (reference sequence). The V and J ends lost 6 bases and 5 bases respectively, with 19 bases between them. The CDR3 sequence is CASRNSGGRYYGYTF. The CDR3 region has the DNA TGTGCCAGCAGAAATAGCGGGGGGCGCTATTATGGCTACACCTTC.

This rearrangement joins TRBV6-2 or TRBV6-3 to TRBJ2-1; 11 bases map to TRBD2. The CDR3 has 15 residues. Germline V lookup: CDR1 MNHEY, CDR2 SVGEGT. V shed 5 bases, J shed 10 bases, and the junction held 10 bases outside the gene matches. CDR3 nucleotides: TGTGCCAGCAGTGAGAGGACTAGCGGGCTCCACGAGCAGTTCTTC. Amino acids: CASSERTSGLHEQFF.

The V and J genes are TRBV3-1 (or the pseudogene TRBV3-2) and TRBJ2-7, with 9 bases matching TRBD1. The CDR3 is 14 amino acids. Per the germline V gene, CDR1 is LGHDT and CDR2 is YNNKEL (reference sequence). The V and J ends lost 4 bases and 7 bases, in that order; junction bases with no gene match: 8. The CDR3 here is CASSLRDRASEQYF. The CDR3 DNA reads as TGTGCCAGCAGCCTCCGGGACAGGGCTTCTGAGCAGTACTTC.